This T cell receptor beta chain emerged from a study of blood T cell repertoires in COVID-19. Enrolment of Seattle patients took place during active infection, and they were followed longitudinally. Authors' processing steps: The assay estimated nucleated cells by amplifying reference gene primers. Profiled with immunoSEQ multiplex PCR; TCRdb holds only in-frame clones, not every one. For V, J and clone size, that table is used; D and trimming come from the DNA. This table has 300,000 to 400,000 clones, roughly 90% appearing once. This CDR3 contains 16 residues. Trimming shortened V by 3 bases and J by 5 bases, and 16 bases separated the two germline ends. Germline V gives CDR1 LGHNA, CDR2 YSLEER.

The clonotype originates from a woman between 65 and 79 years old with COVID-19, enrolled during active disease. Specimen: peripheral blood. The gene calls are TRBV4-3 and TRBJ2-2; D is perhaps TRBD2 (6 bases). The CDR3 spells CASSQRLVGGTGELFF. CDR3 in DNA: TGCGCCAGCAGCCAGAGACTAGTGGGGGGTACCGGGGAGCTGTTTTTT.